This TCR beta chain was captured by sequencing in a study of beta chain features in type 1 diabetes (dated 2018 in TCRdb). About the investigation overall: Mean age, gender distribution, total cell number and subset yield did not differ between patients and healthy donors. The study compared TCRB repertoires of sorted circulating CD4+ T cell subsets between recently diagnosed type 1 diabetes patients and matched healthy donors. A total of roughly 100 million sorted cells were examined across all samples, and the number of cells per subset was strongly correlated with RNA yield. Regulatory and stem cell-like memory subsets were obtained from only 8 patients and roughly 8 healthy donors, while naive and central memory subsets were obtained from all 30 or so donors.

The High Capacity cDNA Reverse Transcription Kit was used to reverse transcribe all of the isolated RNA, meaning that expressed TCRB transcripts were what got sequenced. Deep immunoSEQ sequencing was performed on naive, central memory and regulatory T cell samples, with an average of roughly 3.5 million total reads per sample. Sorted cells were lysed in RLT buffer, and RNA was extracted using DNase-treated RNeasy Micro or Mini kits according to cell number. To prevent cross-contamination, every cell subset was processed on its own, while patient and healthy donor samples were processed together. Using the immunoSEQ multiplex PCR, TCRB sequences were amplified from cDNA into 87-bp fragments spanning the CDR3 region. Amplicons were sequenced on the Illumina HiSeq platform. In the authors' own workflow: PCR bias was computationally corrected using synthetic template baselines, reads within Hamming distance 2 were collapsed, and singletons that could not be merged were discarded. Reads were aligned against IMGT to assign V, D and J genes, CDR3 length and insertions or deletions at six rearrangement sites. Clonotype counts were normalized to sorted cell number within each subset before computing true diversity and Gini coefficients with the tcR R package. The overlap coefficient, calculated on TCRB nucleotide sequences, was used to quantify repertoire sharing. Out-of-frame TCRB sequences from naive cells were analyzed as a proxy for the pre-selection repertoire. Here the immuneACCESS table is served through TCRdb, limited to in-frame sequences with V and J called. Missing clones are a known gap in these copies; in checked studies unresolved V genes cover under half, and the rest lacks a known reason. V, J and clone size are those of that table, while D and trimming were read from the DNA. The table for this sample lists roughly 500,000 clones; 30% of them were counted only once. The ten largest clonotypes hold about 0.06% of the sample.

Summary of the overall study and its limitations: Naive, central memory and regulatory TCRB repertoires appeared to be more similar among patients than among healthy donors. PCR might favor shorter templates, but patient and control samples were amplified and corrected together, so any skew would affect both groups equally. Type 1 diabetes patients showed a moderate but significant shortening of TCRB CDR3 length in all four CD4+ subsets. At VDJ recombination sites, patients with type 1 diabetes made fewer insertions and deleted more nucleotides, a pattern implying thymic rearrangement abnormalities. Because small numbers of individuals were included in the HLA sub-analyses, any influence of HLA type on TCRB rearrangement was left unresolved. Because cDNA was sequenced instead of genomic DNA, highly expressing activated cells could be over-represented, though the groups showed no difference in activation or CD3 levels.

As to this clone: No cognate antigen has been identified for it. Base qualities were left out, and no much larger clone turns up one base away.

A single peripheral blood draw of approximately 110 mL on average was collected from each donor into heparinised tubes. A BD FACSAria II was used to sort naive, central memory, regulatory and stem cell-like memory CD4+ T cells with a panel that included CD45RO, CCR7, CD25, CD127, CD95 and CD27. Purity was above 98% for every sorted population. PBMCs were isolated immediately by Lymphoprep density gradient centrifugation and stained directly without culture. So that batch effects would be minimized, each experiment stained and sorted samples in pairs, pairing one healthy donor with one patient. V loses 1 base, J loses 1 base, and the germline ends lie 8 bases apart. The germline V gene sets CDR1 to SGHVS and CDR2 to FQNEAQ. The CDR3 spans 15 residues, from the cysteine through the phenylalanine. Only the CDR3 DNA stays, 45 bases, in frame from base 1.

The source material was naive CD4+ T cells from blood. The cell subset or site label on this specimen signifies: true naive CD4+ T cells. The V and J segments used are TRBV7-8 and TRBJ2-1; the D segment could be TRBD1, given 5 matching bases. The sequence was obtained from a man aged 18 to 30 in good health. The nucleotides read TGTGCCAGCAGCTTAGGACAGAAATCCTACAATGAGCAGTTCTTC. Its product reads: CASSLGQKSYNEQFF. The variable domain in full, with residues beyond the CDR3 obtained from the reference TRBV7-8 and TRBJ2-1 genes, is GAGVSQSPRYKVAKRGQDVALRCDPISGHVSLFWYQQALGQGPEFLTYFQNEAQLDKSGLPSDRFFAERPEGSVSTLKIQRTQQEDSAVYLCASSLGQKSYNEQFFGPGTRLTVL.